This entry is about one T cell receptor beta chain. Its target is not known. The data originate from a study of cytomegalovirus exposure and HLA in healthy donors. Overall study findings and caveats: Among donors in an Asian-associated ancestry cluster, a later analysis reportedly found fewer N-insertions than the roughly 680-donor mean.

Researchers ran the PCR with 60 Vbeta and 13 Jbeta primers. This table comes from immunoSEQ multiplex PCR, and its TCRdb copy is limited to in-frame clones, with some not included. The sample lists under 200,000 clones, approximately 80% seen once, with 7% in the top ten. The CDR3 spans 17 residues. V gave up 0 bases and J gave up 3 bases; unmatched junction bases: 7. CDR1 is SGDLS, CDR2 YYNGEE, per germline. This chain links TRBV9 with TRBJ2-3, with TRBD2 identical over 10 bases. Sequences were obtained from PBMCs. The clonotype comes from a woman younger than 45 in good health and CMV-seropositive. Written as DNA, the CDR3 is TGTGCCAGCAGCGTAGGATTAAGCGGGGGGGTTACAGATACGCAGTATTTT. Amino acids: CASSVGLSGGVTDTQYF.